The 19 T cell receptor beta chains listed next were all sequenced from one sample in a study of patients and donors after allogeneic stem cell transplantation. From the RT-PCR reads, TCRdb called clonotypes with MiXCR, one entry per CDR3 protein. Of roughly 190,000 distinct CDR3 sequences listed, 41% are singletons. The sequenced sample consisted of blood, either unsorted or a sorted T cell fraction (not recorded which). The receptors come from a human donor who was either an allogeneic HSCT recipient or a stem cell or donor lymphocyte infusion donor (not recorded which). It is not recorded whose cells these are; they may come from a transplant donor.

The chain joins TRBV12-5 to TRBJ2-3; tentative D call: TRBD2 (6 bases). Germline CDR1 and CDR2: LGHNT and FRNRAP. V lost 1 base and J lost 0, with 8 bases in between. The CDR3 length is 15 residues. The CDR3 loop reads CASGLGTTSTDTQYF. CDR3 in DNA: TGTGCTAGTGGTTTGGGGACTACCAGCACAGATACGCAGTATTTT.

The CDR3 nucleotides are TGTGCCAGCAGCGTAGTCGCTAGCGGGAGGGCCTACAATGAGCAGTTCTTC. Its translation: CASSVVASGRAYNEQFF. This chain links TRBV9 with TRBJ2-1; 12 nucleotides align to TRBD2. CDR1 and CDR2 (germline): SGDLS, YYNGEE. The CDR3 is 17 amino acids. Trimming at V came to 0 bases and at J to 2 bases, leaving 3 bases not matched to a gene.

This clonotype was detected a few times. As DNA, the CDR3 is TGTGCCAGCAGCCAGGACAAGAACACTGAAGCTTTCTTT. Protein: CASSQDKNTEAFF. The genes are TRBV6-5 and TRBJ1-1; TRBD1 is a possible D gene (5 bases). The V gene lost 6 bases and the J gene lost 1 base, with 9 bases spanning the gap. Germline CDR1 and CDR2: MNHEY and SVGAGI. The length of the CDR3 is 13 residues.

This clonotype has a single count. The chain carries TRBV27 and TRBJ2-7; D call uncertain. The CDR3 contains 10 residues. Trimming took 9 bases from V and 4 from J, leaving 7 bases between them. CDR1 MNHEY and CDR2 SMNVEV come from the germline V gene (reference sequence). CDR3 loop: CASRWYEQYF. CDR3 DNA: TGTGCCAGTCGATGGTACGAGCAGTACTTC.

This clonotype was counted only a few times. The chain combines TRBV24-1 with TRBJ2-5; no clear D gene. V was clipped by 3 bases and J by 5 bases, with 3 bases between them. In germline, CDR1 is KGHDR, CDR2 SFDVKD. This CDR3 is 11 amino acids long. This CDR3 reads CATSDGETQYF. CDR3 bases: TGTGCCACCAGTGATGGGGAGACCCAGTACTTC.

In its sample, this clonotype was seen a few times. CDR3 amino acids: CASRQGDVNTF. Written as DNA, the CDR3 is TGCGCCAGCAGGCAAGGGGATGTCAACACCTTC. The chain employs TRBV5-1 and TRBJ1-2; perhaps TRBD1 as D (5 bases). V was pared by 5 bases and J by 12 bases, with 14 bases between. The CDR3 is made up of 11 amino acids. Per germline, CDR1 SGHRS and CDR2 YFSETQ. The variable domain in full, with the rest retrieved from reference TRBV5-1 and TRBJ1-2, is KAGVTQTPRYLIKTRGQQVTLSCSPISGHRSVSWYQQTPGQGLQFLFEYFSETQRNKGNFPGRFSGRQFSNSRSEMNVSTLELGDSALYLCASRQGDVNTFGSGTRLTVV.

This clonotype has a handful of counts. The chain is built from TRBV14 and TRBJ2-7; D unclear. The CDR3 is made up of 14 amino acids. Germline CDR1 and CDR2: SGHDN and FVKESK. Between the trimmed V and J ends, which lost 1 base and 3 bases, there was a span of 10 bases. Here the CDR3 reads CASSQAGSGYEQYF. In nucleotides, the CDR3 is TGTGCCAGCAGCCAAGCAGGCTCCGGCTACGAGCAGTACTTC.

The chain has TRBV4-3 and TRBJ2-5; 7 bases line up with TRBD2. Germline V CDR1 and CDR2: LGHNA, YSLEER. This CDR3 comprises 14 residues. Trimming took 3 bases from V and 4 from J; bases not matched to a gene: 5. CDR3 DNA: TGCGCCAGCAGCCATTATTTAGCGGGAGAGACCCAGTACTTC. This encodes CASSHYLAGETQYF.

This clonotype was detected only a few times. The CDR3 sequence is CASSFGGRRTGELFF. The CDR3 bases are TGTGCCAGCAGTTTTGGCGGGAGACGTACCGGGGAGCTGTTTTTT. The J gene is TRBJ2-2, the V gene TRBV6-5, with 7 bases that match TRBD2. The V segment lost 4 bases and the J segment 5 bases; nucleotides outside the gene matches: 7. In germline, CDR1 is MNHEY, CDR2 SVGAGI. The CDR3 consists of 15 residues.

The chain uses TRBV4-3 and TRBJ1-4, with D tentatively TRBD1 (6 bases). There are 14 residues in the CDR3. The V end lost 3 bases, the J end lost 8 bases, and 13 bases lay between the germline ends. Germline CDR1 is LGHNA and CDR2 is YSLEER. CDR3: CASSHRQEEEKLFF. CDR3 in DNA: TGCGCCAGCAGCCACCGACAGGAAGAGGAAAAACTGTTTTTT.

The chain uses TRBV27 and TRBJ2-3; 8 bases are shared with TRBD2. The CDR3 is 16 residues long. Trimming took 5 bases from V and 0 from J; bases not matched to a gene: 7. The V gene's germline CDR1 is MNHEY and CDR2 SMNVEV (reference sequence). CDR3 coding DNA: TGTGCCAGCAGTGGACGAGCGGGAGCAAGCACAGATACGCAGTATTTT. It yields the protein CASSGRAGASTDTQYF.

This clonotype has a single count. The rearrangement links TRBV30 to TRBJ2-5; D gene ambiguous. This CDR3 region has 12 residues. CDR1 is GTSNPN, CDR2 SVGIG, per germline (reference sequence). Trimming stripped 5 bases from V and 1 base from J, with 8 bases between. CDR3 nucleotides: TGTGCCTGGGGCCCGACCCAAGAGACCCAGTACTTC. It specifies CAWGPTQETQYF.

The J gene is TRBJ2-7, the V gene TRBV6-6; tentative D call: TRBD2 (5 bases). This CDR3 region has 14 residues. V was clipped by 0 bases and J by 2 bases, with 8 bases between them. The germline gives CDR1 MNHNY, CDR2 SVGAGI (reference sequence). The CDR3 DNA reads TGTGCCAGCAGTTACTCTTTAGCGACCTACGAGCAGTACTTC. Protein product: CASSYSLATYEQYF.

The sample holds one count of this clonotype. The rearrangement joins TRBV4-3 to TRBJ2-5; 8 bases are a match to TRBD2. The V segment lost 0 bases and the J segment 7 bases; nucleotides outside the gene matches: 10. The CDR3 length is 16 residues. Per germline, CDR1 LGHNA and CDR2 YSLEER. CDR3 protein: CASSQESRGVQWTQYF. The CDR3 DNA reads TGCGCCAGCAGCCAAGAATCGCGGGGGGTTCAATGGACCCAGTACTTC.

The chain has TRBV4-3 and TRBJ1-3; 7 bases are shared with TRBD1. Germline CDR1 LGHNA, CDR2 YSLEER. The CDR3 is 15 amino acids. V lost 4 bases, J lost 4 bases, and 7 bases stayed unmatched. The CDR3 bases are TGCGCCAGCAGCCTCACAGGGGATAGAGGAAACACCATATATTTT. This sequence encodes CASSLTGDRGNTIYF.

The chain carries TRBV9 and TRBJ2-2; D gene unclear. Per germline, CDR1 SGDLS and CDR2 YYNGEE. Trimming removed 0 bases at V and 0 bases at J, with 9 bases between. The CDR3 totals 16 residues. CDR3 protein: CASSVVGPSNTGELFF. The CDR3 nucleotides read TGTGCCAGCAGCGTAGTAGGGCCATCGAACACCGGGGAGCTGTTTTTT.

For the CDR3, the DNA is TGTGCCAGCAGCCATATATCCGGGACAGCCAACACTGAAGCTTTCTTT. This translates into CASSHISGTANTEAFF. This chain joins TRBV7-9 and TRBJ1-1; 7 bases are a match to TRBD1. Germline CDR1 and CDR2: SEHNR and FQNEAQ (reference sequence). J gave up 2 bases and V 5 bases, and 11 bases lay outside the gene matches. This CDR3 contains 16 residues.

This clonotype was seen many times. J is TRBJ1-1 and V is TRBV29-1; unclear D gene. Looked up from germline, CDR1 is SQVTM and CDR2 is ANQGSEA. Trimming took 3 bases from V and 1 from J, leaving 9 bases between them. The CDR3 spans 13 residues. The CDR3 DNA is TGCAGCGTTGAGAAGCCCGAGAACACTGAAGCTTTCTTT. Protein sequence: CSVEKPENTEAFF. Filled out from reference TRBV29-1 and TRBJ1-1, the complete variable domain reads SAVISQKPSRDICQRGTSLTIQCQVDSQVTMMFWYRQQPGQSLTLIATANQGSEATYESGFVIDKFPISRPNLTFSTLTVSNMSPEDSSIYLCSVEKPENTEAFFGQGTRLTVV.

The V call is TRBV24-1, the J call TRBJ1-2, with a possible D match to TRBD1 (5 bases). The V gene lost 3 bases and the J gene lost 5 bases, with 15 bases spanning the gap. The CDR3 runs 15 residues. Germline-derived CDR1 and CDR2 are KGHDR and SFDVKD. CDR3 bases: TGTGCCACCAGTGATCCCGGGACGGGCGATTATGGCTACACCTTC. Its protein is CATSDPGTGDYGYTF.